The 8 T cell receptor beta chains below come from one sample, sequenced in a study of T cell responses to AZD1222 COVID-19 vaccine. The repertoire was sequenced with immunoSEQ multiplex PCR; TCRdb's copy has only in-frame clones and lacks some. The sample carries under 150,000 clones, 93% recorded once. The source was peripheral blood, collected on day 0 of AZD1222 vaccination. These receptors all come from an adult in good health.

The chain's CDR3 is CASTPQPGAGGYTF. The CDR3 nucleotides are TGTGCCAGCACCCCCCAGCCGGGGGCGGGTGGCTACACCTTC. The rearrangement joins TRBV9 to TRBJ1-2, with D maybe TRBD1 (6 bases). With 6 bases removed from V and 7 bases from J, the gap between germline ends came to 19 bases. Germline assignment: CDR1 SGDLS and CDR2 YYNGEE. This CDR3 region has 14 residues.

The chain couples TRBV7-9 to TRBJ1-2; maybe TRBD1 (6 bases). This CDR3 spans 14 amino acids. In germline, CDR1 is SEHNR, CDR2 FQNEAQ (reference sequence). Trimming removed 3 bases at V and 8 bases at J, with 16 bases between. The CDR3 coding sequence is TGTGCCAGCAGCTTCCGTGGGGGCGATGACGGCTACACCTTC. Protein product: CASSFRGGDDGYTF.

The genes are TRBV18 and TRBJ1-2; weak D call: TRBD1 (6 bases). The CDR3 extends over 17 amino acids. Germline assignment: CDR1 KGHSH and CDR2 LQKENI. V lost 1 base and J lost 0, with 15 bases in between. CDR3 protein: CASSPQDTGNANYGYTF. As DNA, the CDR3 is TGTGCCAGCTCACCACAGGACACAGGGAATGCTAACTATGGCTACACCTTC.

The chain carries TRBV7-9 and TRBJ2-1; 8 bases align to TRBD1. The CDR3 has 16 residues. The germline V gene encodes CDR1 SEHNR and CDR2 FQNEAQ (reference sequence). J lost 0 bases, V lost 5 bases, and 6 bases had no gene match. CDR3 protein: CASSPWDRSSYNEQFF. The CDR3 nucleotides read TGTGCCAGCAGCCCGTGGGACAGGAGCTCCTACAATGAGCAGTTCTTC.

V gene TRBV6-7 combines with J gene TRBJ1-2, with D hard to call. TRBV6-7 is designated an ORF whose function remains uncertain. Trimming pared 5 bases from V and 4 bases from J, leaving 14 bases between. CDR3 length: 14 amino acids. Here the CDR3 DNA reads TGTGCCAGCAGTCCTATTGTAGGTATCTATGGCTACACCTTC. This encodes CASSPIVGIYGYTF.

This clone was picked up one time. The CDR3 spells CASSLSPSGVSDTQYF. Here the CDR3 DNA reads TGTGCCAGCAGCTTAAGTCCTAGCGGGGTATCTGATACGCAGTATTTT. The V call is TRBV7-3, the J call TRBJ2-3, with 9 bases matching TRBD2. Unmatched junction bases numbered 8, after V lost 1 base and J lost 6 bases. This CDR3 contains 16 residues. From germline, CDR1 is SGHTA and CDR2 FQGTGA.

The DNA of the CDR3 is TGTGCCAGCAGTCGGGAGCGGGGGGATACGCAGTATTTT. Protein product: CASSRERGDTQYF. V gene TRBV7-6 combines with J gene TRBJ2-3; 8 bases fit TRBD2. With V trimmed by 6 bases and J by 6 bases, 5 bases remained unmatched. The CDR3 has 13 residues. Germline lookup yields CDR1 SGHVS and CDR2 FNYEAQ.

This clone was picked up a small number of times. The chain joins TRBV5-1 to TRBJ2-7; 7 nucleotides agree with TRBD2. The CDR3 spans 15 residues. V was clipped by 4 bases and J by 3 bases; unmatched bases: 10. Germline-derived CDR1 and CDR2 are SGHRS and YFSETQ. As DNA, the CDR3 is TGCGCCAGCAGCAATTTGTGGGCGGGAGACTACGAGCAGTACTTC. Translation gives CASSNLWAGDYEQYF.